These T cell receptor beta chains were read from a single sample in a study of T cell repertoires in cytomegalovirus infection. TCRdb re-called the reads with MiXCR, one entry per CDR3 protein. The sample lists 150,000 to 200,000 distinct CDR3 sequences; 28% were seen once. Sequencing was performed on PBMCs. The receptor source for this set is a human donor in good health (CMV status not recorded). Some clones in this sample may be carry-over from other donors' samples. Both conserved end residues are trimmed from each CDR3. The order of the fields is J gene, V gene, CDR3 length, CDR3 protein.

J: TRBJ2-7; V: TRBV7-9; length: 13; CDR3: ASSLQAGGPYEQY
J: TRBJ1-5; V: TRBV19; length: 13; CDR3: ASSMGVRSNQPQH
J: TRBJ1-1; V: TRBV15; length: 13; CDR3: ATSRDKGANTEAF
J: TRBJ1-2; V: TRBV6-2/TRBV6-3; length: 11; CDR3: ASSYRVGDGYT
J: TRBJ1-4; V: TRBV29-1; length: 9; CDR3: SVDGGEKLF
J: TRBJ1-1; V: TRBV7-2; length: 12; CDR3: ASSPPPLNTEAF
J: TRBJ1-1; V: TRBV7-8; length: 14; CDR3: ASSLAPDRVGTEAF
J: TRBJ2-7; V: TRBV6-2/TRBV6-3; length: 12; CDR3: ASSYSKTGGEQY
J: TRBJ2-1; V: TRBV7-9; length: 12; CDR3: ASSFIRLSNEQF
J: TRBJ2-3; V: TRBV19; length: 18; CDR3: ASSISASGGVKVVMDTQY
J: TRBJ1-6; V: TRBV12-3/TRBV12-4; length: 13; CDR3: ASSFSGGAETPLH
J: TRBJ1-1; V: TRBV19; length: 12; CDR3: ASSPRDREPEAF
J: TRBJ2-2; V: TRBV12-3/TRBV12-4; length: 11; CDR3: AMSVVGTGELF
J: TRBJ2-1; V: TRBV5-4; length: 11; CDR3: ASSQNREWEQF
J: TRBJ1-1; V: TRBV6-2/TRBV6-3; length: 12; CDR3: ASSYSGGDTEAF
J: TRBJ1-4; V: TRBV6-2/TRBV6-3; length: 14; CDR3: ASSYSAGQVNEKLF
J: TRBJ2-3; V: TRBV29-1; length: 12; CDR3: SVKGEGSGDTQY
J: TRBJ1-4; V: TRBV19; length: 11; CDR3: ASSIPGNEKLF
J: TRBJ1-5; V: TRBV7-2; length: 13; CDR3: ASSLRGGENQPQH
J: TRBJ1-1; V: TRBV6-1; length: 12; CDR3: ASQVNRVRTEAF
J: TRBJ2-1; V: TRBV7-3; length: 15; CDR3: ASSLSLAGGPKAEQF
J: TRBJ1-2; V: TRBV7-9; length: 11; CDR3: ASRGDRDYGYT
J: TRBJ1-4; V: TRBV6-5; length: 11; CDR3: ASSSSRNEKLF
J: TRBJ2-7; V: TRBV2; length: 10; CDR3: ATTGGRYEQY
J: TRBJ1-6; V: TRBV7-9; length: 10; CDR3: ASSLYFSPLH
J: TRBJ2-7; V: TRBV19; length: 12; CDR3: ASSVTGVPYEQY
J: TRBJ1-1; V: TRBV12-5; length: 9; CDR3: ASGLGGLAF
J: TRBJ2-3; V: TRBV6-6; length: 14; CDR3: ASSYSLTAWGDTQY
J: TRBJ2-5; V: TRBV7-2; length: 11; CDR3: ASSFQGGETQY
J: TRBJ2-2; V: TRBV6-6; length: 11; CDR3: ASSYSTGGELF
J: TRBJ1-2; V: TRBV5-5; length: 10; CDR3: ASSLGLPPDT
J: TRBJ2-7; V: TRBV2; length: 12; CDR3: ASSFGDRAYEQY
J: TRBJ2-6; V: TRBV14; length: 11; CDR3: ASSPYGANVLT
J: TRBJ1-1; V: TRBV6-5; length: 13; CDR3: ASSYPGQGGSEAF
J: TRBJ1-1; V: TRBV29-1; length: 8; CDR3: SALNTEAF
J: TRBJ2-7; V: TRBV23-1; length: 14; CDR3: ASSQSHRDLHYEQY
J: TRBJ2-7; V: TRBV2; length: 11; CDR3: ASSEGQPYEQY
J: TRBJ2-1; V: TRBV29-1; length: 12; CDR3: SVVRDNSYNEQF
J: TRBJ1-2; V: TRBV4-3; length: 14; CDR3: ASSQDLRRGTHGYT
J: TRBJ2-1; V: TRBV6-2/TRBV6-3; length: 14; CDR3: ASQYLLAGGPNGQF
J: TRBJ1-2; V: TRBV6-6; length: 14; CDR3: ASSYDRGPEKYGYT
J: TRBJ1-6; V: TRBV5-1; length: 14; CDR3: ASSFGTGGRNSPLH
J: TRBJ1-5; V: TRBV2; length: 13; CDR3: ASSDPGQPSQPQH
J: TRBJ1-1; V: TRBV29-1; length: 10; CDR3: SVEDRGTEAF
J: TRBJ1-6; V: TRBV20-1; length: 12; CDR3: SANRGQFNSPLH
J: TRBJ2-3; V: TRBV20-1; length: 15; CDR3: SARDRSGGSSTDTQY
J: TRBJ1-1; V: TRBV30; length: 11; CDR3: AWSRDENTEAF
J: TRBJ1-5; V: TRBV15; length: 11; CDR3: ATSSEWGQPQH
J: TRBJ2-7; V: TRBV7-6; length: 11; CDR3: ASSLDQDYEQY
J: TRBJ2-5; V: TRBV3-1; length: 15; CDR3: ASSLGLAGTSQETQY
J: TRBJ1-5; V: TRBV2; length: 11; CDR3: ASSTGRNQPQH
J: TRBJ2-5; V: TRBV2; length: 9; CDR3: ASSGKETQY
J: TRBJ1-1; V: TRBV7-2; length: 11; CDR3: ASSLIANTEAF
J: TRBJ1-1; V: TRBV11-2; length: 16; CDR3: ASSPGLRGLGANTEAF
J: TRBJ1-1; V: TRBV7-9; length: 11; CDR3: ASSGDFDTEAF
J: TRBJ1-2; V: TRBV6-5; length: 9; CDR3: ATDSYYGYT
J: TRBJ1-6; V: TRBV11-2; length: 13; CDR3: ASSFGQGPNSPLH
J: TRBJ1-4; V: TRBV7-3; length: 13; CDR3: ASSLAGRGDEKLF
J: TRBJ1-1; V: TRBV6-2/TRBV6-3; length: 13; CDR3: ASRRTGGMNTEAF
J: TRBJ2-7; V: TRBV6-6; length: 14; CDR3: ASSAPPGGYSYEQY